The next 20 T cell receptor beta chains were all read from a single sample in a study of CD8+CD57+ T cells in acquired aplastic anemia. The study profiled TCR beta VDJ and CDR3 using genomic DNA as template. In TCRdb, the reads were re-called with MiXCR into one record per CDR3 protein. Seen here are about 180,000 distinct CDR3 sequences, just over 45% observed once, and the top ten hold 2.5% to 3.5%. Sequencing was performed on sorted CD4+, CD8+, or CD8+CD57+ T cells (not recorded which) from PBMCs. These receptors all stem from a human donor in good health.

This clonotype was found many times. This chain connects TRBV7-2 to TRBJ1-2; D gene unclear. This CDR3 has 13 amino acids. V lost 4 bases and J lost 4, with 10 bases in between. Germline V gene data show CDR1 as SGHTA and CDR2 as FQGNSA. This chain's CDR3 is CASSSWRGYGYTF. The CDR3 DNA is TGTGCCAGCAGCTCTTGGAGAGGCTATGGCTACACCTTC. Variable domain in full (rest from reference TRBV7-2 and TRBJ1-2): GAGVSQSPSNKVTEKGKDVELRCDPISGHTALYWYRQSLGQGLEFLIYFQGNSAPDKSGLPSDRFSAERTGGSVSTLTIQRTQQEDSAVYLCASSSWRGYGYTFGSGTRLTVV.

This chain links TRBV20-1 with TRBJ2-1, with D possibly called TRBD1 or TRBD2 (5 bases each). CDR3 length: 13 amino acids. Germline CDR1 is DFQATT and CDR2 is SNEGSKA (reference sequence). V lost 3 bases and J lost 4, with 10 bases in between. The CDR3 DNA follows: TGCAGTGCTAGTGGGACGCATTACAATGAGCAGTTCTTC. Translated: CSASGTHYNEQFF.

The chain combines TRBV10-3 with TRBJ1-2; D might be TRBD1 (6 bases). Germline assignment: CDR1 ENHRY and CDR2 SYGVKD. The length of the CDR3 is 14 residues. V lost 8 bases and J 3 bases, leaving 16 bases between the germline ends. The CDR3 reads CAIGRGVSDYGYTF. In DNA form, the CDR3 reads TGTGCCATCGGCAGGGGAGTGAGTGACTATGGCTACACCTTC.

This clonotype was seen ten or more times. J is TRBJ1-4 and V is TRBV12-3 or TRBV12-4, with D tentatively TRBD1 (5 bases). The CDR3 consists of 13 residues. The V end lost 5 bases, the J end lost 8 bases, and 12 bases lay between the germline ends. The CDR3 sequence is CASSVDRGEKLFF. In DNA, the CDR3 is TGTGCCAGCAGTGTCGACAGAGGAGAAAAACTGTTTTTT.

Comments on this clonotype: Just one base apart from a much larger clone, this may be a read error. The chain joins TRBV12-3 or TRBV12-4 to TRBJ1-1; the D is unclear. This CDR3 is 14 amino acids long. The CDR3 protein is CASSLSTVNTEASF. The CDR3 DNA is TGTGCCAGCAGTCTGTCGACGGTGAACACTGAAGCTTCCTTT.

In this sample, this clonotype turned up many times. The rearrangement joins TRBV29-1 to TRBJ2-5, with 8 bases fitting TRBD1. Germline lookup yields CDR1 SQVTM and CDR2 ANQGSEA. CDR3 length: 14 amino acids. With V trimmed by 7 bases and J by 5 bases, 12 bases remained unmatched. CDR3 DNA: TGCAGCGCGGTTTCACCAGGGGGCTGGGAGACCCAGTACTTC. It codes for CSAVSPGGWETQYF.

The genes are TRBV6-2 or TRBV6-3 and TRBJ2-5; D possibly corresponds to TRBD1 (5 bases). The CDR3 extends over 15 amino acids. Trimming removed 1 base at V and 7 bases at J, with 16 bases between. Germline assignment: CDR1 MNHEY and CDR2 SVGEGT. CDR3: CASSYFEPGLRTQYF. DNA for the CDR3: TGTGCCAGCAGTTACTTCGAACCAGGGCTGAGGACCCAGTACTTC.

Only one count was recorded for this clonotype. Given the absence of the conserved phenylalanine or tryptophan at the CDR3 end, a read error is likely. The chain couples TRBV10-3 to TRBJ1-2; 10 bases map to TRBD1. The CDR3 contains 15 residues. With 10 bases clipped from V and 4 bases from J, the junction kept 12 bases outside the gene matches. Germline V CDR1 and CDR2: ENHRY, SYGVKD. This CDR3 is CASIPGTGVSYGYTL. In DNA form, the CDR3 reads TGTGCCAGCATACCCGGGACAGGGGTTTCCTATGGCTACACCCTC.

At least ten counts were recorded for this clonotype. The chain combines TRBV6-1 with TRBJ1-6, with D tentatively TRBD1 (5 bases). The germline V gene has CDR1 MNHNS and CDR2 SASEGT. The CDR3 runs 14 residues. V was trimmed by 6 bases and J by 10 bases, leaving 16 bases between them. The CDR3, as DNA: TGTGCCAGCAGGAAGAACGGGGGGAAATCACCCCTCCACTTT. This translates into CASRKNGGKSPLHF.

Concerning this clonotype itself: The junction and the germline gene differ at one end; a read error may be behind it. The rearrangement links TRBV24-1 to TRBJ1-1, with unresolved D. Germline CDR1 reads KGHDR; CDR2 reads SFDVKD. The CDR3 extends over 13 amino acids. CDR3 sequence: CATSGTDFTEASF. The CDR3 DNA sequence: TGTGCCACCAGTGGGACGGACTTCACTGAAGCTTCCTTT.

The table lists this clonotype with many counts. The V gene is TRBV6-1, the J gene TRBJ2-2; 10 bases line up with TRBD1. Germline V gene lookup returns CDR1 MNHNS and CDR2 SASEGT. V shed 7 bases and J 6 bases; nucleotides not matched to a gene: 2. This CDR3 spans 13 amino acids. The CDR3 DNA is TGTGCCAGCAATGGACAGGGGGCCGGGGAGCTGTTTTTT. It codes for CASNGQGAGELFF.

V and J are TRBV6-1 and TRBJ1-4; no reliable D call. The CDR3 is 13 amino acids. Germline V gives CDR1 MNHNS, CDR2 SASEGT. V dropped 5 bases and J dropped 8 bases, with 12 bases sitting between them. CDR3 nucleotide sequence: TGTGCCAGCAGTCGGAAGATGGGGGAAAAACTGTTTTTT. Translating gives CASSRKMGEKLFF.

There are many counts of this clonotype. The chain joins TRBV12-3 or TRBV12-4 to TRBJ2-2; a weak D match, TRBD1 (6 bases). The CDR3 runs to 14 residues. Deletions cut 4 bases from V and 7 bases from J, with 13 bases between. CDR3 loop: CASSSVPGDGELFF. The CDR3 DNA follows: TGTGCCAGCAGTTCAGTTCCAGGGGACGGGGAGCTGTTTTTT.

The count of this clonotype is one. CDR3 sequence reads: CASSLGATISYEQYF. DNA of the CDR3: TGTGCCAGCAGCTTAGGCGCCACCATCTCCTACGAGCAGTACTTC. The rearrangement joins TRBV7-3 to TRBJ2-7; no firm D call. CDR3 size: 15 residues. The germline V gene has CDR1 SGHTA and CDR2 FQGTGA. V was cut by 2 bases and J by 0 bases, with 11 bases left in between.

Concerning this clonotype: Since a much larger clone is just one base distant, this may be a read error. J is TRBJ1-4 and V is TRBV19; 9 nucleotides match TRBD1. The CDR3 contains 16 residues. Germline assignment: CDR1 LNHDA and CDR2 SQIVND (reference sequence). The CDR3 DNA reads TGTGCCAGTAGCCCAACAGGGGGCAGGACTAATGAAAAACCGTTTTTT. Protein: CASSPTGGRTNEKPFF.

The genes are TRBV10-3 and TRBJ2-3; a possible D gene is TRBD2 (6 bases). The CDR3 spans 13 residues. The germline gives CDR1 ENHRY, CDR2 SYGVKD. With 10 bases removed from V and 7 bases from J, the gap between germline ends came to 18 bases. The CDR3 DNA reads TGTGCCACACTCGGGGCTAGCGAGCATACGCAGTATTTT. Translating it yields CATLGASEHTQYF.

Regarding this clonotype: The junction differs from germline at one of its ends, possibly a read error. V gene TRBV28 combines with J gene TRBJ2-7; D perhaps matches TRBD2 (6 bases). This CDR3 has 15 residues. The V gene's germline CDR1 is MDHEN and CDR2 SYDVKM. For the CDR3, the DNA is TGTGCCAGCATCCCTCCTTCGCGGGGTTCCTACGGGCAGTACTTC. This encodes CASIPPSRGSYGQYF. Combining the CDR3 with reference TRBV28 and TRBJ2-7 gives the whole variable domain DVKVTQSSRYLVKRTGEKVFLECVQDMDHENMFWYRQDPGLGLRLIYFSYDVKMKEKGDIPEGYSVSREKKERFSLILESASTNQTSMYLCASIPPSRGSYGQYFGPGTRLTVT.

The table lists this clonotype with a few counts. This chain links TRBV4-1 with TRBJ1-4; tentative D call: TRBD1 (5 bases). CDR1 and CDR2 from the germline V gene are MGHRA and YSYEKL. The CDR3 is made up of 18 amino acids. Deletions cut 4 bases from V and 5 bases from J, with 23 bases between. CDR3 nucleotides: TGCGCCAGCAGCCCGGGACCGAGGAGACAGATCAAAAATGAAAAACTGTTTTTT. Its protein is CASSPGPRRQIKNEKLFF.

This clonotype was found once. The chain links TRBV7-6 to TRBJ2-7; D uncertain. From germline, CDR1 is SGHVS and CDR2 FNYEAQ. CDR3 length: 13 residues. The V end was cut by 2 bases, the J end by 4 bases, with 9 bases between. Written as DNA, the CDR3 is TGTGCCAGCAGCTTAAATCTGGGGTACGAGCAGTACTTC. Protein sequence: CASSLNLGYEQYF.

This clonotype was found a few times. The chain joins TRBV6-5 to TRBJ1-5; TRBD1 might be the D (5 bases). Between the trimmed V and J ends, which lost 0 bases and 6 bases, there was a span of 12 bases. The germline gives CDR1 MNHEY, CDR2 SVGAGI. The CDR3 loop spans 15 amino acids. The CDR3 loop reads CASSYSFRGSQPQHF. CDR3 DNA sequence: TGTGCCAGCAGTTACTCGTTTAGGGGTTCTCAGCCCCAGCATTTT.